This T cell receptor (beta chain) was identified during a study of blood T cell repertoires in COVID-19. Looking at the study overall: COVID-19 samples from acute and convalescent phases originated in the United States, Italy and Spain.

Clinical histories supplied by participants themselves formed the basis of cohort assignment. Method: immunoSEQ multiplex PCR; TCRdb's copy keeps in-frame clones and lacks some. The data hold some 460,000 clones, with approximately 90% observed a single time. This CDR3 has 12 residues. CDR1 is MNHEY, CDR2 SMNVEV, per germline (reference sequence). V lost 5 bases and J 5 bases, leaving 9 bases between the germline ends. The source material was PBMCs or T cells enriched from blood (not recorded which). V is TRBV27 and J is TRBJ1-2, with D perhaps TRBD1 (5 bases). The receptor's source is a woman younger than 35 with acute COVID-19. For the CDR3, the DNA is TGTGCCAGCAGTGGGGGGAATTATGGCTACACCTTC. Protein: CASSGGNYGYTF.